This is a list of T cell receptor beta chains from one sample in a study of blood T cell repertoires in COVID-19. Data came from immunoSEQ multiplex PCR; TCRdb stores just in-frame clones and leaves some out. The sample yields 200,000 to 250,000 clones, 83% seen once. The source material was peripheral blood. The receptors shown here come from a woman aged 25-40 years with COVID-19, enrolled during active disease. Each CDR3 is given with its conserved first and last residue. The order of the fields is J gene, clone size, D gene, V gene, CDR3 DNA, CDR3 protein. A D gene is named only where the DNA matches it firmly. Only part of the rows carry a size: once, few, many, or a class if the clone is expanded.

J: TRBJ1-2
size: NA
D: TRBD1
V: TRBV30
DNA: TGTGCCTGGGGACAGGGAAAGGACTATGGCTACACCTTC
CDR3: CAWGQGKDYGYTF

J: TRBJ1-1
size: NA
D: TRBD1
V: TRBV30
DNA: TGTGCCTGGGTTGACAGGGGGCGCGGGTGGACTGAAGCTTTCTTT
CDR3: CAWVDRGRGWTEAFF

J: TRBJ2-5
size: NA
D: NA
V: TRBV2
DNA: TGTGCCAGCAGAGAGGGAAACCGTGCGGAGACCCAGTACTTC
CDR3: CASREGNRAETQYF

J: TRBJ1-2
size: NA
D: NA
V: TRBV7-9
DNA: TGTGCCAGCAGCTCCGCCCCCAGGGAAGAAGGCTACACCTTC
CDR3: CASSSAPREEGYTF

J: TRBJ1-3
size: NA
D: TRBD1
V: TRBV29-1
DNA: TGCAGCGTTGAGGGGACAGGGGTCCACACCATATATTTT
CDR3: CSVEGTGVHTIYF

J: TRBJ2-3
size: NA
D: NA
V: TRBV4-3
DNA: TGCGCCAGCAGTCTCCAAAGAAGCGGTGAAGATACGCAGTATTTT
CDR3: CASSLQRSGEDTQYF

J: TRBJ2-3
size: NA
D: TRBD2
V: TRBV3-1/TRBV3-2
DNA: TGTGCCAGCAGCCAAGCGGGACTAGCGGGGAATACGCAGTATTTT
CDR3: CASSQAGLAGNTQYF

J: TRBJ2-3
size: NA
D: NA
V: TRBV7-2
DNA: TGTGCCAGCAGCTTATTTGCCGGGGGGCTCACAGATACGCAGTATTTT
CDR3: CASSLFAGGLTDTQYF

J: TRBJ2-4
size: NA
D: TRBD2
V: TRBV4-1
DNA: TGCGCCAGCAGCCTCCATCGTCTAGCGGGCGGATTAAACATTCAGTACTTC
CDR3: CASSLHRLAGGLNIQYF

J: TRBJ1-6
size: NA
D: TRBD1
V: TRBV28
DNA: TGTGCCAGCAGCCCGACAGGGGGCTCCTATAATTCACCCCTCCACTTT
CDR3: CASSPTGGSYNSPLHF

J: TRBJ2-7
size: NA
D: NA
V: TRBV19
DNA: TGTGCCAGTAGTATATGGCCCTCCTACGAGCAGTACTTC
CDR3: CASSIWPSYEQYF

J: TRBJ1-1
size: NA
D: NA
V: TRBV10-3
DNA: TGTGCCATCAGTGAGACGTCAGCGACTGAAGCTTTCTTT
CDR3: CAISETSATEAFF

J: TRBJ2-3
size: NA
D: TRBD1
V: TRBV10-3
DNA: TGTGCCATCAGTGTGACAGGGGGCTCGTCAGATACGCAGTATTTT
CDR3: CAISVTGGSSDTQYF

J: TRBJ1-4
size: once
D: TRBD1
V: TRBV19
DNA: TGTGCCAGTACTAGACAGGGCGGCAGGACTAATGAAAAACTGTTTTTT
CDR3: CASTRQGGRTNEKLFF

J: TRBJ2-1
size: few
D: TRBD1
V: TRBV7-3
DNA: TGTGCCAGCAGCCCAGGGGGCAGGGGCAATGAGCAGTTCTTC
CDR3: CASSPGGRGNEQFF

J: TRBJ1-2
size: NA
D: NA
V: TRBV7-3
DNA: TGTGCCAGCAGCTTAGGAGGAGGAAGGGACTATGGCTACACCTTC
CDR3: CASSLGGGRDYGYTF

J: TRBJ2-7
size: NA
D: TRBD1
V: TRBV7-8
DNA: TGTGCCAGCAGCTTAGGTGGACAGGGGACCTACGAGCAGTACTTC
CDR3: CASSLGGQGTYEQYF

J: TRBJ1-2
size: NA
D: NA
V: TRBV4-2
DNA: TGTGCCAGCAGCCAAGAGGGGGGGGAACGTGGCTACACCTTC
CDR3: CASSQEGGERGYTF

J: TRBJ2-3
size: NA
D: NA
V: TRBV3-1/TRBV3-2
DNA: TGTGCCAGCAGCCATGAGCCCTCGCGAGATACGCAGTATTTT
CDR3: CASSHEPSRDTQYF

J: TRBJ2-2
size: NA
D: NA
V: TRBV6-2/TRBV6-3
DNA: TGTGCCAGCAGTTACTCTCAAACCGGGGAGCTGTTTTTT
CDR3: CASSYSQTGELFF

J: TRBJ2-1
size: NA
D: TRBD2
V: TRBV11-2
DNA: TGTGCCAGCAGACAACTAGCGGGAAAGTACTACAATGAGCAGTTCTTC
CDR3: CASRQLAGKYYNEQFF

J: TRBJ1-1
size: NA
D: NA
V: TRBV28
DNA: TGTGCCAGCAGGTTACCACACGGGGATGAAGCTTTCTTT
CDR3: CASRLPHGDEAFF

J: TRBJ1-4
size: NA
D: TRBD1
V: TRBV7-9
DNA: TGTGCCAGCAGCTTAATTGGACAGGAGTCTAATGAAAAACTGTTTTTT
CDR3: CASSLIGQESNEKLFF

J: TRBJ2-1
size: NA
D: TRBD2
V: TRBV6-6
DNA: TGTGCCAGCAGTTACTCGTCTAGCGGGCTCTACAATGAGCAGTTCTTC
CDR3: CASSYSSSGLYNEQFF

J: TRBJ2-1
size: NA
D: NA
V: TRBV5-1
DNA: TGCGCCAGCAGCTTAGTCAGCGGGCGCGACTCCTACAATGAGCAGTTCTTC
CDR3: CASSLVSGRDSYNEQFF

J: TRBJ2-1
size: NA
D: TRBD2
V: TRBV27
DNA: TGTGCCAGCTACACGTTCCCGGCGGGAGAGGCCTACAATGAGCAGTTCTTC
CDR3: CASYTFPAGEAYNEQFF

J: TRBJ1-2
size: once
D: NA
V: TRBV2
DNA: TGTGCCAGCAGTGAAGGTACAGGGGGCTACACCTTC
CDR3: CASSEGTGGYTF

J: TRBJ2-2
size: NA
D: NA
V: TRBV9
DNA: TGTGCCAGCAGCGCTCGCGGGACGAACACCGGGGAGCTGTTTTTT
CDR3: CASSARGTNTGELFF

J: TRBJ1-1
size: NA
D: NA
V: TRBV6-5
DNA: TGTGCCAGCAGCAGGGCTTTGAACACTGAAGCTTTCTTT
CDR3: CASSRALNTEAFF

J: TRBJ2-7
size: NA
D: NA
V: TRBV19
DNA: TGTGCCAGTACCCCGGGCGGAGGGATCTCCTACGAGCAGTACTTC
CDR3: CASTPGGGISYEQYF

J: TRBJ2-7
size: once
D: NA
V: TRBV24-1
DNA: TGTGCCACTCTGCCGAGCTCCTACGAGCAGTACTTC
CDR3: CATLPSSYEQYF

J: TRBJ2-2
size: NA
D: NA
V: TRBV18
DNA: TGTGCCAGCTCCATGAGCCGAGAAACAGGTACCGGGGAGCTGTTTTTT
CDR3: CASSMSRETGTGELFF

J: TRBJ2-7
size: NA
D: NA
V: TRBV15
DNA: TGTGCCACCAGCCTCTACGACTTCTCCTACGAGCAGTACTTC
CDR3: CATSLYDFSYEQYF

J: TRBJ1-6
size: many
D: NA
V: TRBV7-2
DNA: TGTGCCAGCAGCTTCCAGGGTTCACCCCTCCACTTT
CDR3: CASSFQGSPLHF

J: TRBJ2-3
size: NA
D: TRBD2
V: TRBV18
DNA: TGTGCCAGCTCACCAGTGACTAGCGGGATGGGTCTTAGCACAGATACGCAGTATTTT
CDR3: CASSPVTSGMGLSTDTQYF

J: TRBJ1-2
size: NA
D: TRBD1
V: TRBV5-4
DNA: TGTGCCAGCAGCTTCCTCGGGACAGGGAATATTGGCTACACCTTC
CDR3: CASSFLGTGNIGYTF

J: TRBJ2-2
size: NA
D: NA
V: TRBV27
DNA: TGTGCCAGCAGTTTACGGGGTCTTACTACCGGGGAGCTGTTTTTT
CDR3: CASSLRGLTTGELFF

J: TRBJ1-5
size: NA
D: NA
V: TRBV19
DNA: TGTGCCAGTAGGTGGGGGGAGGGTCAGCCCCAGCATTTT
CDR3: CASRWGEGQPQHF

J: TRBJ2-7
size: NA
D: TRBD2
V: TRBV7-2
DNA: TGTGCCAGCAGCTTAACTAGCGGGTCCTTCAGCGAGCAGTACTTC
CDR3: CASSLTSGSFSEQYF

J: TRBJ2-3
size: once
D: TRBD2
V: TRBV15
DNA: TGTGCCACCAGCAGAGATAGGGGACTAGGCTCAGATACGCAGTATTTT
CDR3: CATSRDRGLGSDTQYF